These T cell receptor beta chains were read from a single sample in a study of Graves' ophthalmopathy and Graves' hyperthyroidism. TCRdb re-called the multiplex PCR reads through MiXCR, storing one row per CDR3 protein. The table shows hundreds of thousands of distinct CDR3 sequences, with roughly two fifths occurring only once. Sample: peripheral blood. Receptors originate from an adult man with Graves' ophthalmopathy. Each CDR3 is given with its conserved first and last residue. D genes are given only for firm matches. Some rows have no size entry. The others give once, few or many, or a class for an expanded clone.

V gene,D gene,clone size,J gene,CDR3 DNA,CDR3 protein
TRBV7-8,-,few,TRBJ1-1,TGTGCCAGCAGCTTAGATTTATTCATAGAAGCTTTCTTT,CASSLDLFIEAFF
TRBV7-2,-,-,TRBJ2-6,TGTGCCAGCAGCTTAGGGCCGGCCGGGGCCAACATCCTGACTTTC,CASSLGPAGANILTF
TRBV19,TRBD2,-,TRBJ2-5,TGTGCCAGCAGTTCGCGGGGGGAGGTCGAACGAGAGACCCGGTACTTC,CASSSRGEVERETRYF
TRBV10-3,-,-,TRBJ1-2,TGTGCCATATGGGACAAAGGCGACGGCTACACCTTC,CAIWDKGDGYTF
TRBV9,-,-,TRBJ1-6,TGTGCCAGCAGCCCGAAGGGCAACAATTCACCCCTCCACTTT,CASSPKGNNSPLHF
TRBV5-6,-,few,TRBJ1-1,TGTGCCAGCAGCGGGTGGGGTGATGGCACTGAAGCTTTCTTT,CASSGWGDGTEAFF
TRBV7-9,-,many,TRBJ1-2,TGTGCCAGCAGCTACACAGGGTTAGGCTACACCTTC,CASSYTGLGYTF
TRBV12-3/TRBV12-4,-,many,TRBJ1-1,TGTGCCAGCAGCTTATACGTGAACACTGAAGCTTTCTTT,CASSLYVNTEAFF
TRBV6-6,-,-,TRBJ1-1,TGTGCCAGCCATGGATACACTGAAGCTTTCTTT,CASHGYTEAFF
TRBV7-7,TRBD1,many,TRBJ2-2,TGTGCTAGCAGCTTAGCACGGGACAGCCGCTTT,CASSLARDSRF
TRBV29-1,-,-,TRBJ1-2,TGCAGCCGGACGGCTAACTATGGCTACACCTTC,CSRTANYGYTF
TRBV29-1,-,many,TRBJ2-7,TGCAGCGTTTCCGCAGGGGTCTACGAGCAGTACTTC,CSVSAGVYEQYF
TRBV7-9,TRBD2,-,TRBJ2-2,TGTGCCAGCAGCCAGCCCGGGACTAGCGCCGCCGGGGAGCTGTTTTTT,CASSQPGTSAAGELFF
TRBV12-3/TRBV12-4,-,-,TRBJ2-5,TGTGCCAGCAGTCAGAATGTCGATCATGAGACCCAGTACTTC,CASSQNVDHETQYF
TRBV7-2,TRBD2,-,TRBJ2-7,TGTGCCAGCAGCTTAGTAAAGGTAGCGGGGGCCCCCTACGAGCAGTACTTC,CASSLVKVAGAPYEQYF
TRBV29-1,-,many,TRBJ2-2,TGCAGCGTTCTAGTTACCGGGGAGCTGTTTTTT,CSVLVTGELFF
TRBV9,-,-,TRBJ1-6,TGTGCCAGCAGCGTTCAGGGGTCCTATAATTCACCCCTCCACTTT,CASSVQGSYNSPLHF
TRBV25-1,-,few,TRBJ2-2,TGTGCCGGCCGGGGGACCGGGGAGCTGTTTTTT,CAGRGTGELFF
TRBV2,-,-,TRBJ2-6,TGTGCCAGCGGCGGTGTGGCAGGGGATTACGTCCTGACTTTC,CASGGVAGDYVLTF
TRBV12-3/TRBV12-4,-,many,TRBJ2-5,TGTGCCAGCACCTTAGGGGGGACACTGGAGACCCAGTACTTC,CASTLGGTLETQYF
TRBV29-1,-,-,TRBJ1-2,TGCAGCGTATTGGGGGGTTACGGTGGCTACACCTTC,CSVLGGYGGYTF
TRBV10-3,-,many,TRBJ2-5,TGTGCCATCAGTGGGGGGACGGAAGAGACCCAGTACTTC,CAISGGTEETQYF
TRBV7-6,-,few,TRBJ1-5,TGTGCCAGCAGCTTAGGACCAGGGAGCAATCAGCCCCAGCATTTT,CASSLGPGSNQPQHF
TRBV10-3,TRBD1,-,TRBJ1-2,TGTGCCATCGGGGGGGACAGGGAGTATGGCTACACCTTC,CAIGGDREYGYTF
TRBV11-2,TRBD2,-,TRBJ2-7,TGTGCCAGCAGCTTAGGAGATCCGGGACTAGCGGCCTACGAGCAGTACTTC,CASSLGDPGLAAYEQYF
TRBV10-3,TRBD1,-,TRBJ1-2,TGTGCCAGCAGTACGACCGACGACAGGGTCTATGGCTACACCTTC,CASSTTDDRVYGYTF
TRBV7-3,-,-,TRBJ2-1,TGTGCCAGCAGCCCCAGGGGACTAAGCTCCTACAATGAGCAGTTCTTC,CASSPRGLSSYNEQFF